This is a list of T cell receptor beta chains from one sample in a study of control samples from healthy donors and cancer patients. Libraries were prepared by immunoSEQ multiplex PCR; TCRdb keeps only in-frame clonotypes and omits some of them. The data show about 160,000 clones, over 95% seen once. Material for sequencing was blood. The receptor source for this set is a woman aged 25 to 45 in good health. CDR3s include the opening cysteine and the closing phenylalanine or tryptophan. A D gene is named only where the DNA matches it firmly. Clone size, where shown, is once, few, many, or a class for clones that have expanded.

d_gene	abundance	j_gene	v_gene	CDR3aa	CDR3nt
-	-	TRBJ1-1	TRBV29-1	CSVRVGAQAFF	TGCAGCGTCCGCGTGGGGGCTCAAGCTTTCTTT
TRBD1	-	TRBJ2-3	TRBV7-8	CASSLYRGTTDTQYF	TGTGCCAGCAGCTTATACAGGGGGACCACAGATACGCAGTATTTT
-	-	TRBJ1-5	TRBV12-3/TRBV12-4	CASSLAGNQPQHF	TGTGCCAGCAGTTTAGCCGGAAATCAGCCCCAGCATTTT
-	-	TRBJ1-1	TRBV14	CASSQAGTNTEAFF	TGTGCCAGCAGCCAGGCAGGGACGAACACTGAAGCTTTCTTT
-	once	TRBJ2-7	TRBV10-2	CASSEEAHSYEQYF	TGCGCCAGCAGTGAGGAAGCGCACTCCTACGAGCAGTACTTC
TRBD2	-	TRBJ2-5	TRBV30	CAWSGLERGEGTQYF	TGTGCCTGGAGCGGACTAGAGCGGGGTGAGGGGACCCAGTACTTC
TRBD1	-	TRBJ2-7	TRBV19	CASSITRGPYEQYF	TGTGCCAGTAGTATCACAAGGGGGCCCTACGAGCAGTACTTC
TRBD1	-	TRBJ2-7	TRBV7-8	CASSWDRGQEQYF	TGTGCCAGCAGCTGGGACAGGGGGCAAGAGCAGTACTTC
TRBD1	-	TRBJ1-2	TRBV6-5	CASSYRTGRGYTF	TGTGCCAGCAGTTACAGGACAGGGAGAGGCTACACCTTC
-	-	TRBJ2-3	TRBV5-5	CASSLAGTDTQYF	TGTGCCAGCAGCTTGGCCGGGACAGATACGCAGTATTTT
TRBD2	-	TRBJ2-2	TRBV4-2	CASSQDWVTSVDTGELFF	TGTGCCAGCAGCCAAGATTGGGTGACTAGCGTTGACACCGGGGAGCTGTTTTTT
TRBD1	-	TRBJ1-6	TRBV18	CASSITGVTSYNSPLHF	TGTGCCAGCTCAATAACAGGGGTCACGTCCTATAATTCACCCCTCCACTTT
TRBD2	-	TRBJ2-1	TRBV10-3	CAISQSGRVYNEQFF	TGTGCCATCAGCCAAAGCGGGAGGGTTTACAATGAGCAGTTCTTC
TRBD1	once	TRBJ2-5	TRBV7-3	CASSPGTAQETQYF	TGTGCCAGCAGCCCCGGGACAGCCCAAGAGACCCAGTACTTC
-	-	TRBJ1-4	TRBV28	CASSLIAGQHEKLFF	TGTGCCAGCAGTTTAATCGCCGGACAGCATGAAAAACTGTTTTTT
TRBD1	-	TRBJ2-7	TRBV11-2	CASSSSAGGYEQYF	TGTGCCAGCAGCTCCTCCGCAGGGGGCTACGAGCAGTACTTC
TRBD1	-	TRBJ1-2	TRBV30	CAWTSTGDYGYTF	TGTGCCTGGACCTCGACAGGGGACTATGGCTACACCTTC
-	-	TRBJ1-4	TRBV15	CATSPLGAEELFF	TGTGCCACCAGTCCCTTGGGGGCTGAGGAACTGTTTTTT
-	-	TRBJ2-7	TRBV28	CASSFWSRNSYEQYF	TGTGCCAGCAGTTTTTGGAGTCGCAACTCCTACGAGCAGTACTTC
TRBD2	-	TRBJ2-1	TRBV27	CATIGTSDSYNEQFF	TGTGCCACCATCGGGACTAGCGATTCCTACAATGAGCAGTTCTTC
TRBD2	-	TRBJ2-2	TRBV7-3	CASSLSASGFTGELFF	TGTGCCAGCAGCTTAAGTGCTAGCGGTTTCACCGGGGAGCTGTTTTTT
-	-	TRBJ1-3	TRBV6-5	CGGRESAGNTIYF	TGTGGGGGGAGGGAATCGGCTGGAAACACCATATATTTT
TRBD1	-	TRBJ2-7	TRBV11-2	CASSLDSTGGRYEQYF	TGTGCCAGCAGCTTAGATTCCACAGGGGGTCGATACGAGCAGTACTTC
-	-	TRBJ2-2	TRBV5-6	CASSLDGDRLTGELFF	TGTGCCAGCAGCTTGGACGGAGACAGGCTCACCGGGGAGCTGTTTTTT
-	few	TRBJ1-5	TRBV9	CASSVEGISNQPQHF	TGTGCCAGCAGCGTAGAAGGGATTAGCAATCAGCCCCAGCATTTT
-	-	TRBJ1-1	TRBV5-4	CASSPGVGTITEAFF	TGTGCCAGCAGCCCGGGAGTGGGGACGATCACTGAAGCTTTCTTT
-	-	TRBJ2-7	TRBV10-2	CASSESGKGYEQYF	TGCGCCAGCAGTGAGTCAGGGAAAGGTTACGAGCAGTACTTC
TRBD1	-	TRBJ1-1	TRBV3-1/TRBV3-2	CASSRARSGGTEAFF	TGTGCCAGCAGCCGCGCCCGGTCAGGGGGCACTGAAGCTTTCTTT
TRBD1	-	TRBJ2-5	TRBV11-2	CASSRTGRETQYF	TGTGCCAGCAGCCGGACAGGGCGAGAGACCCAGTACTTC
-	-	TRBJ1-1	TRBV29-1	CSVNRHGGDTEAFF	TGCAGCGTTAATAGGCATGGGGGTGACACTGAAGCTTTCTTT
-	-	TRBJ1-6	TRBV18	CASSPEVPSISPLHF	TGTGCCAGCTCACCGGAGGTGCCCTCCATTTCACCCCTCCACTTT
TRBD1	-	TRBJ2-1	TRBV4-1	CASSQPGQDINEQFF	TGCGCCAGCAGCCAACCGGGACAGGACATCAATGAGCAGTTCTTC
-	-	TRBJ1-5	TRBV27	CASSPTLYSNQPQHF	TGTGCCAGCAGTCCAACCCTATATAGCAATCAGCCCCAGCATTTT
-	-	TRBJ1-3	TRBV2	CASSEGTGGGGNTIYF	TGTGCCAGCAGTGAAGGGACGGGGGGAGGTGGAAACACCATATATTTT
TRBD1	-	TRBJ1-1	TRBV10-3	CAISEGTGYTEAFF	TGTGCCATCAGTGAAGGGACAGGATACACTGAAGCTTTCTTT
TRBD1	-	TRBJ2-7	TRBV6-5	CASSHRTGRYEQYF	TGTGCCAGCAGTCACCGGACAGGGCGCTACGAGCAGTACTTC
-	-	TRBJ2-7	TRBV9	CASSVDDSQTYEQYF	TGTGCCAGCAGCGTAGACGACAGCCAGACCTACGAGCAGTACTTC
-	-	TRBJ1-2	TRBV27	CASSSTTGLRYGYTF	TGTGCCAGCAGTTCCACAACAGGGTTGAGGTATGGCTACACCTTC
TRBD1	-	TRBJ2-1	TRBV3-1/TRBV3-2	CASSPTGTGYNEQFF	TGTGCCAGCAGCCCAACGGGGACAGGGTACAATGAGCAGTTCTTC
TRBD1	-	TRBJ1-1	TRBV6-6	CASRWGQTNTEAFF	TGTGCCAGCAGATGGGGACAGACGAACACTGAAGCTTTCTTT
TRBD2	-	TRBJ2-3	TRBV18	CASSPYSGGGGTDTQYF	TGTGCCAGCTCACCGTATAGCGGGGGCGGTGGCACAGATACGCAGTATTTT
-	-	TRBJ2-7	TRBV6-5	CASSLGQSYEQYF	TGTGCCAGCAGTCTTGGACAGAGCTACGAGCAGTACTTC
-	-	TRBJ2-5	TRBV5-1	CASSLLGRLSETQYF	TGCGCCAGCAGCTTGTTGGGCCGACTAAGCGAGACCCAGTACTTC